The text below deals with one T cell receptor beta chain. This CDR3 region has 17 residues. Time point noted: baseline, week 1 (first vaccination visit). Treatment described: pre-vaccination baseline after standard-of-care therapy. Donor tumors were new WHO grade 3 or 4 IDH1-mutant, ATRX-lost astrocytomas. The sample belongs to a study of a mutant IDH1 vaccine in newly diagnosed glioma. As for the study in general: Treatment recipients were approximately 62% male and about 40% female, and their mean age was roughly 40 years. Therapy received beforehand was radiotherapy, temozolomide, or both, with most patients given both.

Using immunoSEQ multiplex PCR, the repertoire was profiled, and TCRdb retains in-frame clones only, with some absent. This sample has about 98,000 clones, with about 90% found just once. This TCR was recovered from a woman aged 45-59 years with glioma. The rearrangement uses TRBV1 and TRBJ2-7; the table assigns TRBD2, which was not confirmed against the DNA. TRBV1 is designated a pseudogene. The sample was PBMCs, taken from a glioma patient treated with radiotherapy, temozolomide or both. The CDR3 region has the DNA TGCACCAGCAGCCAAGTGATTATGAGACTTGAAGTGGGCGAGCAGTACTTC. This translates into CTSSQVIMRLEVGEQYF.